The source of this T cell receptor (beta chain) is a study of cytomegalovirus exposure and HLA in healthy donors. The germline V and J ends were trimmed by 6 bases and 0 bases, with 7 bases remaining between them. Germline V CDR1 and CDR2: LGHNA, YSLEER. The CDR3 covers 13 residues. Using immunoSEQ multiplex PCR, the repertoire was profiled, and TCRdb retains in-frame clones only, with some absent. The sample carries about 310,000 clones, around 90% recorded once. V usage is TRBV4-3 and J usage is TRBJ2-3, with D uncertain. Material for sequencing was PBMCs. The TCR sequence derives from a young man in good health and CMV-seronegative. This chain's CDR3 is CASRLMSTDTQYF. DNA of the CDR3: TGCGCCAGCAGGCTAATGAGCACAGATACGCAGTATTTT.